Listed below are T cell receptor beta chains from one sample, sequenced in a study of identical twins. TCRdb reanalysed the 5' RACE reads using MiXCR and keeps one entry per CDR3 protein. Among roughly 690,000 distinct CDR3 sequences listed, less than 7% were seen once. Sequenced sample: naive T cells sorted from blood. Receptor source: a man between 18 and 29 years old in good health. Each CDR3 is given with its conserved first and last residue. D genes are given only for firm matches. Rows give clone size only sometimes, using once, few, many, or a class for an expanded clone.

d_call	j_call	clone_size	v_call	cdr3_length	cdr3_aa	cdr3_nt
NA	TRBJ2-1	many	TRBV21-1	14	CARTGDRSYNEQFF	TGTGCCAGAACTGGGGACAGGTCCTACAATGAGCAGTTCTTC
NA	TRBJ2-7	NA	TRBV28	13	CASSLSGLDEQYF	TGTGCCAGCAGTTTATCCGGACTGGACGAGCAGTACTTC
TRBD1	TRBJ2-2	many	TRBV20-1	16	CSANDRDRGDPGELFF	TGCAGTGCCAACGACCGGGACAGGGGAGATCCCGGGGAGCTGTTTTTT
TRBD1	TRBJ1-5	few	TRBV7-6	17	CASSSLIGTGNNQPQHF	TGTGCCAGCAGTTCCCTTATCGGGACAGGGAACAATCAGCCCCAGCATTTT
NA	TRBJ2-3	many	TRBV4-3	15	CASSQLGGWADTQYF	TGCGCCAGCAGCCAACTGGGGGGCTGGGCAGATACGCAGTATTTT
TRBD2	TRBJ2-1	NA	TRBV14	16	CASSNTGLAWHNEQFF	TGTGCCAGCAGCAATACGGGACTAGCGTGGCACAATGAGCAGTTCTTC
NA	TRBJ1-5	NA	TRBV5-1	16	CASSLGPIDSNQPQHF	TGCGCCAGCAGCTTGGGTCCAATCGATAGCAATCAGCCCCAGCATTTT
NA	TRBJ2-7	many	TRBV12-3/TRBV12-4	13	CASSLGRINEQYF	TGTGCCAGCAGCCTGGGCCGGATCAACGAGCAGTACTTC
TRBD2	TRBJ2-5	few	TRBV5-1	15	CASRVASGRDKTQYF	TGCGCCAGCCGGGTGGCTAGCGGGAGGGATAAGACCCAGTACTTC
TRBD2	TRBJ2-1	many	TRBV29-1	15	CSLLAGGLSYNEQFF	TGCAGTTTACTAGCGGGAGGGCTCTCTTACAATGAGCAGTTCTTC
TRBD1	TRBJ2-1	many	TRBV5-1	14	CASSYRGASNEQFF	TGCGCCAGCAGCTACAGGGGGGCCTCTAATGAGCAGTTCTTC
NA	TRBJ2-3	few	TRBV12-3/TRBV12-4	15	CASSFGGVSTDTQYF	TGTGCCAGCAGTTTCGGAGGGGTCAGCACAGATACGCAGTATTTT
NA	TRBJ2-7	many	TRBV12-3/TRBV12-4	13	CASRTGVTYEQYF	TGTGCCAGCAGGACAGGCGTAACCTACGAGCAGTACTTC
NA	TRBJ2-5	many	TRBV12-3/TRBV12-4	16	CASSPGDRRHEETQYF	TGTGCCAGCAGCCCGGGGGACAGAAGACACGAAGAGACCCAGTACTTC
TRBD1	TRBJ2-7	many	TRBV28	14	CASTSTGQSYEQYF	TGTGCCAGCACCTCTACGGGACAGTCCTACGAGCAGTACTTC
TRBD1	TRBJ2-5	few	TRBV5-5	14	CASSLQGAQETQYF	TGTGCCAGCAGCTTACAGGGGGCACAAGAGACCCAGTACTTC
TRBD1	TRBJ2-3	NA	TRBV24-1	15	CATSEGTAGTDTQYF	TGTGCCACCAGTGAGGGGACAGCCGGGACAGATACGCAGTATTTT
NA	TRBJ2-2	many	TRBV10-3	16	CAIPRVDDPSTGELFF	TGTGCCATCCCGAGGGTTGACGACCCGAGCACCGGGGAGCTGTTTTTT
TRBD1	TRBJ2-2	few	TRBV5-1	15	CASSLTNQGAGELFF	TGCGCCAGCAGCCTAACCAACCAGGGGGCCGGGGAGCTGTTTTTT
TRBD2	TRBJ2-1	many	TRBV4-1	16	CASSQEGTSGSNEQFF	TGCGCCAGCAGCCAAGAAGGGACTAGCGGGAGCAATGAGCAGTTCTTC
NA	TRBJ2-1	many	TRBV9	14	CASSVGFSYNEQFF	TGTGCCAGCAGCGTAGGCTTCTCCTACAATGAGCAGTTCTTC
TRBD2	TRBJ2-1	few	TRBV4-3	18	CASSQGGVAGAAYNEQFF	TGCGCCAGCAGCCAAGGGGGGGTAGCGGGAGCGGCCTACAATGAGCAGTTCTTC
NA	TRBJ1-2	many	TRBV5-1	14	CASSLSGVNYGYTF	TGCGCCAGCAGCTTGTCAGGGGTTAACTATGGCTACACCTTC
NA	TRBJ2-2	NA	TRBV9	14	CASSPPWNTGELFF	TGTGCCAGCAGCCCTCCATGGAACACCGGGGAGCTGTTTTTT
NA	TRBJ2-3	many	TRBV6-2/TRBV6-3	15	CASSYPPRDRDTQYF	TGTGCCAGCAGTTACCCCCCTCGGGATCGGGATACGCAGTATTTT